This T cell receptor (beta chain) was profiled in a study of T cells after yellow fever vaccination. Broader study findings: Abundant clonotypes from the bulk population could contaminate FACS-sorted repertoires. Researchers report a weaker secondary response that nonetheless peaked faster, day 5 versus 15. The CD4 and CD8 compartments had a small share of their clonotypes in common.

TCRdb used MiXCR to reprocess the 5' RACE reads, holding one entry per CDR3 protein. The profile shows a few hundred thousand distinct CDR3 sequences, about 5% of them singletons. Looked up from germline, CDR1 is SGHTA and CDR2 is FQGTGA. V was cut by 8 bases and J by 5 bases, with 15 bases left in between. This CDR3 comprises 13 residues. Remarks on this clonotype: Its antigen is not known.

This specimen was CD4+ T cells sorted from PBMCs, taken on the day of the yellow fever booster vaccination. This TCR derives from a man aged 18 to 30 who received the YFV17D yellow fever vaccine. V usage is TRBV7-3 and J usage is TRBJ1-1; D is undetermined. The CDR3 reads CASREGGRTEAFF. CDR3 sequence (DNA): TGTGCCAGCCGGGAGGGAGGAAGGACTGAAGCTTTCTTT.